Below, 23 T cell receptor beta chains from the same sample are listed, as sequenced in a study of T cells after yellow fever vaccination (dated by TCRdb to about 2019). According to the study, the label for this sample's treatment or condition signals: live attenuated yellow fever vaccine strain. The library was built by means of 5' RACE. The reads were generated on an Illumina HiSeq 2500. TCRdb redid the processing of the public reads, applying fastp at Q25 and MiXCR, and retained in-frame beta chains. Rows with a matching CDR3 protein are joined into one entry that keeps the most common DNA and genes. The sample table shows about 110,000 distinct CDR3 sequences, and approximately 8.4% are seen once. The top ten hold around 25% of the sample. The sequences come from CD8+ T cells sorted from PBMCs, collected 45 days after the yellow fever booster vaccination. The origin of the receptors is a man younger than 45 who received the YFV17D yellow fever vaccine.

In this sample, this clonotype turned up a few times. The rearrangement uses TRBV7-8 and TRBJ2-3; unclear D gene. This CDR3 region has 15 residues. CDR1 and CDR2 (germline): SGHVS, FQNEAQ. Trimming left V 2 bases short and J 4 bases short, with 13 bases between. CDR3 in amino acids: CASSLLGNGADTQYF. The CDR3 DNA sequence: TGTGCCAGCAGCTTATTGGGAAATGGGGCAGATACGCAGTATTTT.

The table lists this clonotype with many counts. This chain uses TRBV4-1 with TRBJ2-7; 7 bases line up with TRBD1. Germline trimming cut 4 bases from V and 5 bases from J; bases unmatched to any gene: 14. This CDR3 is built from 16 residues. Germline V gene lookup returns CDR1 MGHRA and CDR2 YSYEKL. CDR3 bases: TGCGCCAGCAGCCCCCTTTTCGAGGGGGCGATCGACGAGCAGTACTTC. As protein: CASSPLFEGAIDEQYF.

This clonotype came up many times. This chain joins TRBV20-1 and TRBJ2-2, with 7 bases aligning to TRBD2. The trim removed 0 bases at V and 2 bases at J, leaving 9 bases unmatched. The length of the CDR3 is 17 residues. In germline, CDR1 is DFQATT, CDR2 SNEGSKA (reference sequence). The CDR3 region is CSARDFASGLNTGELFF. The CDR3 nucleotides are TGCAGTGCTAGAGATTTTGCTAGCGGATTAAACACCGGGGAGCTGTTTTTT.

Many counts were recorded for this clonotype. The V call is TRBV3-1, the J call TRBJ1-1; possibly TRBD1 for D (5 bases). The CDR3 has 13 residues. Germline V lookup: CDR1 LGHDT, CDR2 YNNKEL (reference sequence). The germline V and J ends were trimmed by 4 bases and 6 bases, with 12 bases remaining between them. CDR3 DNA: TGTGCCAGCAGCCCGGGGGGAGGGGCTGAAGCTTTCTTT. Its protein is CASSPGGGAEAFF.

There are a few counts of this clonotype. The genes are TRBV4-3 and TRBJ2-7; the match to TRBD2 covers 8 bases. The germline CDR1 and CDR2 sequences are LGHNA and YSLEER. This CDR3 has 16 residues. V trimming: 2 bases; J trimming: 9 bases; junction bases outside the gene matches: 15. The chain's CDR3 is CASSQPFTTGGPLQYF. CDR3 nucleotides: TGCGCCAGCAGCCAACCCTTCACGACGGGAGGGCCGCTGCAGTACTTC.

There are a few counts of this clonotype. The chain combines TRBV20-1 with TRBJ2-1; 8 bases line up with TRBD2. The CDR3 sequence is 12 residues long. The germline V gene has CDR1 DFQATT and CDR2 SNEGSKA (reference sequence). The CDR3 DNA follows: TGCACCTATAGCGGGGACCACAATGAGCAGTTCTTC. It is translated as CTYSGDHNEQFF.

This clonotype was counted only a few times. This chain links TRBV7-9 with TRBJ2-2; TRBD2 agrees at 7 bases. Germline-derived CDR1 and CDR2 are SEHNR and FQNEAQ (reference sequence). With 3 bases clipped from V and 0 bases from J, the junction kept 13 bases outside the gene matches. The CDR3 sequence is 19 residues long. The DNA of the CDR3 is TGTGCCAGCAGCTTCGGGGCCTGGGCGGGAGAGGCGAACACCGGGGAGCTGTTTTTT. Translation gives CASSFGAWAGEANTGELFF.

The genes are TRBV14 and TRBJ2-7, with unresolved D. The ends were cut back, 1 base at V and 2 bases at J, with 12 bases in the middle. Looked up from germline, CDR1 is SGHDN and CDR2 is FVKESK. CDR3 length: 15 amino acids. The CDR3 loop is CASSQVFGWPYEQYF. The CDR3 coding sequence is TGTGCCAGCAGCCAAGTCTTTGGGTGGCCCTACGAGCAGTACTTC.

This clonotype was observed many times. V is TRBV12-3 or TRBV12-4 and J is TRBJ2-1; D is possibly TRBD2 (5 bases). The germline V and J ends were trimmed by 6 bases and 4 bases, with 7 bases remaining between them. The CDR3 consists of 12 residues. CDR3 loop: CASSGLYNEQFF. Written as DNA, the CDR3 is TGTGCCAGCAGCGGACTGTACAATGAGCAGTTCTTC.

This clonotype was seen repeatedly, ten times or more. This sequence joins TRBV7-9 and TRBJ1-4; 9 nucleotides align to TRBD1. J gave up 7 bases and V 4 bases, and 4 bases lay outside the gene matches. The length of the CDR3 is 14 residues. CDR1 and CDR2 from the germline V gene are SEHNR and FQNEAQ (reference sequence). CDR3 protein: CASSSGQGVEKLFF. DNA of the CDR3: TGTGCCAGCAGCTCGGGACAGGGTGTTGAAAAACTGTTTTTT.

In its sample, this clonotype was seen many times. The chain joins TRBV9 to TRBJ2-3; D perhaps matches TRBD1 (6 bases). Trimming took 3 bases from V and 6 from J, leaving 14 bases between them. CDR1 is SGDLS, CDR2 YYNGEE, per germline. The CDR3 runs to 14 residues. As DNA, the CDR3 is TGTGCCAGCAGCGAACAGGGTGTTGATGATACGCAGTATTTT. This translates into CASSEQGVDDTQYF.

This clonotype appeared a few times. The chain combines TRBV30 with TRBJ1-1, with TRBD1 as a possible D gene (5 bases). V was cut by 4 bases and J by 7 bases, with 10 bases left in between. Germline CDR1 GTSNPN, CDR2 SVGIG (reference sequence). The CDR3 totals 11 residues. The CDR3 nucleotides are TGTGCCTGGACGGGGGGTATTGAAGCTTTCTTT. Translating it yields CAWTGGIEAFF.

The CDR3 DNA is TGTGCCAGCAGCAAAGCAGGGCGCGGGGCCCCGGGCCCTGGGGACGAGCAGTACTTC. Its translation is CASSKAGRGAPGPGDEQYF. The chain joins TRBV21-1 to TRBJ2-7; TRBD2 is taken as the D call from the table, unchecked against the DNA. TRBV21-1 is given as a pseudogene. The CDR3 has 19 residues.

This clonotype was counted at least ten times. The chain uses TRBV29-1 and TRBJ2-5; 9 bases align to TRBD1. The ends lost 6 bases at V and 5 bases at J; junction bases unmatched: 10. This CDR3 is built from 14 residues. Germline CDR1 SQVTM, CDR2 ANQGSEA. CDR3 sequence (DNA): TGCAGCGTGGGGGGGACAGGGCTTTACGAGACCCAGTACTTC. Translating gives CSVGGTGLYETQYF. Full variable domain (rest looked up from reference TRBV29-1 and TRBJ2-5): SAVISQKPSRDICQRGTSLTIQCQVDSQVTMMFWYRQQPGQSLTLIATANQGSEATYESGFVIDKFPISRPNLTFSTLTVSNMSPEDSSIYLCSVGGTGLYETQYFGPGTRLLVL.

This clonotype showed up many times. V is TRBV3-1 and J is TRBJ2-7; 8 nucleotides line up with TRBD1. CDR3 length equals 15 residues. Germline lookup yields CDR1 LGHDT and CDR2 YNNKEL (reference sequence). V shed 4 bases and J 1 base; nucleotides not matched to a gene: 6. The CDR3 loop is CASSPGTGRSYEQYF. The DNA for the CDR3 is TGTGCCAGCAGCCCCGGGACAGGTCGTTCCTACGAGCAGTACTTC.

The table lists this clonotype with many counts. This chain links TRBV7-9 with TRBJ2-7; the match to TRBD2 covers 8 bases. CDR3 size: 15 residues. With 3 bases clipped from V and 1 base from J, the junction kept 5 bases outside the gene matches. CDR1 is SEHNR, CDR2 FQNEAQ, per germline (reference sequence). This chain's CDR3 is CASSFSGLGSYEQYF. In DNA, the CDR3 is TGTGCCAGCAGCTTTTCGGGACTAGGTTCCTACGAGCAGTACTTC. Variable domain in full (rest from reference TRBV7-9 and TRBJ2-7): DTGVSQNPRHKITKRGQNVTFRCDPISEHNRLYWYRQTLGQGPEFLTYFQNEAQLEKSRLLSDRFSAERPKGSFSTLEIQRTEQGDSAMYLCASSFSGLGSYEQYFGPGTRLTVT.

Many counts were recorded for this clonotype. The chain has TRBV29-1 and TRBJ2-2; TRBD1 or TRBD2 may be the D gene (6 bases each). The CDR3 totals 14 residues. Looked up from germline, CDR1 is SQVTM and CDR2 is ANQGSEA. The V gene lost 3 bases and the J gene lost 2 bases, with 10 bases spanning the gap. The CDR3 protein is CSVDPGGNTGELFF. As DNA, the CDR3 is TGCAGCGTTGACCCCGGGGGCAACACCGGGGAGCTGTTTTTT.

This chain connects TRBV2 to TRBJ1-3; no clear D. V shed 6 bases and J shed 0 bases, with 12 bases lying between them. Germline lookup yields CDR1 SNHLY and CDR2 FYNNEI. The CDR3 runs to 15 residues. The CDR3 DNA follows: TGTGCCAGCAGGATTGGCGGATCCTCTGGAAACACCATATATTTT. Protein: CASRIGGSSGNTIYF.

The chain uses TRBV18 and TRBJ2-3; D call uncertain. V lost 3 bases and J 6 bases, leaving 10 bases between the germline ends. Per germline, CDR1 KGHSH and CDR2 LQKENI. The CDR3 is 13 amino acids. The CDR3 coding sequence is TGTGCCAGCTCACCCCCACCGATCGATACGCAGTATTTT. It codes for CASSPPPIDTQYF.

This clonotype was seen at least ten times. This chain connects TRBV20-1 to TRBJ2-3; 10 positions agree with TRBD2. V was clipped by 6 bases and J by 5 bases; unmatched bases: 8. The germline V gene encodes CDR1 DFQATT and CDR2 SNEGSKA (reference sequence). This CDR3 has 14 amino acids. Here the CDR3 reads CSAPLAGGLDTQYF. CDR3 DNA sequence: TGCAGTGCCCCATTAGCGGGAGGTCTAGATACGCAGTATTTT.

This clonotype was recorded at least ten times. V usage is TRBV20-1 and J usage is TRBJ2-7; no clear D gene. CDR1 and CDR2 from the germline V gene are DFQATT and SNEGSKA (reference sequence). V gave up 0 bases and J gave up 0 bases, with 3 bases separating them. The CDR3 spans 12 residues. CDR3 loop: CSARDDSYEQYF. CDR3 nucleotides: TGCAGTGCTAGAGACGACTCCTACGAGCAGTACTTC.

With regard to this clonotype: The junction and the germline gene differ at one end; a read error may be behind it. CDR3 sequence (DNA): TGTGCTAGCAGCCCCAGACTAGCGGGAGGGTGGGATGAGCAGTTCTTC. This gives the protein CASSPRLAGGWDEQFF. V is TRBV7-7 and J is TRBJ2-1; TRBD2 agrees at 14 bases. CDR3 length equals 16 residues. CDR1 and CDR2 (germline): SSHAT, FNYEAQ (reference sequence).

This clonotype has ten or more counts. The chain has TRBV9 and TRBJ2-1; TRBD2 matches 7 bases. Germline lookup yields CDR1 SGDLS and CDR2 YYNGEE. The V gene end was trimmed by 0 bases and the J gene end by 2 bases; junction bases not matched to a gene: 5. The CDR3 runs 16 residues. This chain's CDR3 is CASSVGGGSAYNEQFF. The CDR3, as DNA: TGTGCCAGCAGCGTAGGAGGCGGGAGTGCCTACAATGAGCAGTTCTTC.